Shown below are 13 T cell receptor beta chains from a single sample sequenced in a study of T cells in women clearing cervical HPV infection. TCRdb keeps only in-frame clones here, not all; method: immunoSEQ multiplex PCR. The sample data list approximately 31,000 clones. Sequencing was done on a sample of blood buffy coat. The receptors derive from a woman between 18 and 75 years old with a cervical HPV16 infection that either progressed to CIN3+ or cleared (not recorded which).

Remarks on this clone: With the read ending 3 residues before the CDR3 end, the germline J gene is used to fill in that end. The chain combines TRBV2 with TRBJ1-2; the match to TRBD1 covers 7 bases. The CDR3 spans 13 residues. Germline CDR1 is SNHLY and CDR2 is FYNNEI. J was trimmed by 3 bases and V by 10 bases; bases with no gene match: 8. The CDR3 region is CAIPDRVDYGYTF. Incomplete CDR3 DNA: TGTGCCATCCCAGACAGGGTGGACTATGGC.

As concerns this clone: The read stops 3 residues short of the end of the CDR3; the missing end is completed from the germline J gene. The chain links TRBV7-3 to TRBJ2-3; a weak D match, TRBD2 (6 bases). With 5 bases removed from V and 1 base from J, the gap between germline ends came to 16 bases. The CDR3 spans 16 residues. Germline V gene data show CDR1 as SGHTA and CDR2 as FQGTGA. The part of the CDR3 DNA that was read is TGTGCCAGCAGCCCCAGTGGGCGGGGTGGCACAGATACG. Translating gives CASSPSGRGGTDT. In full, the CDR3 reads CASSPSGRGGTDTQYF.

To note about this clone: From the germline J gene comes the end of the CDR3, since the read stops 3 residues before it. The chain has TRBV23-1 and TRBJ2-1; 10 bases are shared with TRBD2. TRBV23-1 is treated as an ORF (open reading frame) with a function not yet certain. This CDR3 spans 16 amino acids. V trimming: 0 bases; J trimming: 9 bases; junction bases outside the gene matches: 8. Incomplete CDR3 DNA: TGCGCCAGCAGTCAATCGAGGAGCGGGGGGGAGGGTGAG. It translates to CASSQSRSGGEGE. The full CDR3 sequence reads CASSQSRSGGEGEQFF.

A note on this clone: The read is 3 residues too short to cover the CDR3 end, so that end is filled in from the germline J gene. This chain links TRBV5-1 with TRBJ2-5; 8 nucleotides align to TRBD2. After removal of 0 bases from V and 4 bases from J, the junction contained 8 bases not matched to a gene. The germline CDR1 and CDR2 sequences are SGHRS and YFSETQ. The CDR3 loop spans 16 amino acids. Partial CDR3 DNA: TGCGCCAGCAGCTTGGGGGGACTAGTAGATGGAGAGACC. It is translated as CASSLGGLVDGET. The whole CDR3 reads CASSLGGLVDGETQYF.

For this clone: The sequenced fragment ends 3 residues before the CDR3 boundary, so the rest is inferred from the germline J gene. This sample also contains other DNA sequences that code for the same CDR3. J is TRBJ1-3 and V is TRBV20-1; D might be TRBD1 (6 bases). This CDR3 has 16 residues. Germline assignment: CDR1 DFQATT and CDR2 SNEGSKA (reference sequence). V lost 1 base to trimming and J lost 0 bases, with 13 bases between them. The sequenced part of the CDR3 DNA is TGCAGTGCTAGAGGTTTGACAGGACCCTCTGGAAACACC. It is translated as CSARGLTGPSGNT. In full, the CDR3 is CSARGLTGPSGNTIYF.

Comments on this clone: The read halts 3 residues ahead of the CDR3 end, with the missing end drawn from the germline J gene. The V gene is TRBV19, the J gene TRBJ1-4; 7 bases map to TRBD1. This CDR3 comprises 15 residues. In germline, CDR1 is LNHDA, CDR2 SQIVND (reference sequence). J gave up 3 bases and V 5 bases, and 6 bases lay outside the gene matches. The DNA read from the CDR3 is TGTGCCAGTAGTCCCCGGACAGGCGCTAATGAAAAA. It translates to CASSPRTGANEK. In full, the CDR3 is CASSPRTGANEKLFF.

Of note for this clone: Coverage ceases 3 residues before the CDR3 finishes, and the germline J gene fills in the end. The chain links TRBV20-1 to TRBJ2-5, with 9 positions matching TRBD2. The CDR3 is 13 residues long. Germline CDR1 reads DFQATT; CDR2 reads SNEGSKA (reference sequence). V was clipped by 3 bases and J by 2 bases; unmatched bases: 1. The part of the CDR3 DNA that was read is TGCAGTGCTAGGCGGGGGGGACAAGAGACC. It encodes CSARRGGQET. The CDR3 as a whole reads CSARRGGQETQYF.

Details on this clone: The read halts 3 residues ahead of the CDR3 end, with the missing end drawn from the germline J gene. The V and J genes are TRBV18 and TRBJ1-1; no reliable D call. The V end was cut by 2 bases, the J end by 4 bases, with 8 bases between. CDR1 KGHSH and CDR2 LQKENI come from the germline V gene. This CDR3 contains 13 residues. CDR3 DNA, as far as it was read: TGTGCCAGCTCACCAGCACAGATCACTGAA. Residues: CASSPAQITE. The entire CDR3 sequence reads CASSPAQITEAFF. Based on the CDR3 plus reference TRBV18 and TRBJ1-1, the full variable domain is NAGVMQNPRHLVRRRGQEARLRCSPMKGHSHVYWYRQLPEEGLKFMVYLQKENIIDESGMPKERFSAEFPKEGPSILRIQQVVRGDSAAYFCASSPAQITEAFFGQGTRLTVV.

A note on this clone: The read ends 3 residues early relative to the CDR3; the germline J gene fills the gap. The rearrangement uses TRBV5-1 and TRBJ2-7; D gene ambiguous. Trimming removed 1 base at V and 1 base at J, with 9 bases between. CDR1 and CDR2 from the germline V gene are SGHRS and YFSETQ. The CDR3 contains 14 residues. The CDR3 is CASSLTAGSYEQYF. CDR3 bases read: TGCGCCAGCAGCTTGACCGCCGGGTCCTACGAG. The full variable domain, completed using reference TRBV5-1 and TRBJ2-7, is KAGVTQTPRYLIKTRGQQVTLSCSPISGHRSVSWYQQTPGQGLQFLFEYFSETQRNKGNFPGRFSGRQFSNSRSEMNVSTLELGDSALYLCASSLTAGSYEQYFGPGTRLTVT.

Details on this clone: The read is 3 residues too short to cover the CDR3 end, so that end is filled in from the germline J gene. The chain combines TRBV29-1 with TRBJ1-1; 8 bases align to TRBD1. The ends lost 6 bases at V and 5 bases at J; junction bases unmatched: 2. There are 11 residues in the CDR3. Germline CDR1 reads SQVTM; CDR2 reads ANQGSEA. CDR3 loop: CSVGQVTEAFF. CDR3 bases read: TGCAGCGTGGGACAGGTAACTGAA.

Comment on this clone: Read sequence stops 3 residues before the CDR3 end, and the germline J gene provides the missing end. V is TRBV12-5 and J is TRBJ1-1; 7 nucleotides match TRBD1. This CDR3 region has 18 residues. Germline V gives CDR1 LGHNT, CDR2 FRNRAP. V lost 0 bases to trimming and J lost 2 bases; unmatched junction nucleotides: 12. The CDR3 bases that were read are TGTGCTAGTGGTTTGGTAAGGGTCTACAGGGGCGAAAACACTGAA. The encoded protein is CASGLVRVYRGENTE. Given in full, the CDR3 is CASGLVRVYRGENTEAFF.

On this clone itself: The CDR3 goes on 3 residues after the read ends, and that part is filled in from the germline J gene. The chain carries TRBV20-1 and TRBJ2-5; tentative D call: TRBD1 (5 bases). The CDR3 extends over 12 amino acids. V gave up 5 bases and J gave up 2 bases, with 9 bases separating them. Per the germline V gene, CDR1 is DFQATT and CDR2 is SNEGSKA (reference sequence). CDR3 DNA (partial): TGCAGTGCTGGGGCGACTCAAGAGACC. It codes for CSAGATQET. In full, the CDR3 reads CSAGATQETQYF.

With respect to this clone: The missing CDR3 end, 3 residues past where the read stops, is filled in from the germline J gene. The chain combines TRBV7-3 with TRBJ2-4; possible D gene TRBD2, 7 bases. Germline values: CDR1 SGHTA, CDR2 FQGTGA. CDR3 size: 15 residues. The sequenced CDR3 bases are TGTGCCAGCAGCATAAAGGGGGGGGGCCCATATGGT. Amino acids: CASSIKGGGPYG. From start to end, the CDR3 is CASSIKGGGPYGQYF.